The sequence of this T cell receptor (beta chain) was determined in a study of neoadjuvant anti-PD-1 for oral cavity cancer. Trimming removed 3 bases from V and 0 bases from J, with 14 bases in between. CDR1 and CDR2 from the germline V gene are SGHRS and YFSETQ. The CDR3 runs 16 residues. Profiled with immunoSEQ multiplex PCR; TCRdb holds only in-frame clones, not every one. The data contain about 4,700 clones, 55% to 75% of them seen just once; the ten biggest clones take up 7.2%. Overall study findings and caveats: TCR analyses covered only three patients per response group. Pretreatment Treg/Th17 ratio correlated inversely with post-treatment tumor clonality.

Stage II-IVA oral cavity squamous cell carcinoma was new and untreated by systemic or radiation therapy. This clone occurred once. As yet, its antigen is unknown. This rearrangement joins TRBV5-1 to TRBJ2-3; D remains ambiguous. This material consisted of tumor tissue, taken before nivolumab (anti-PD-1) treatment. The receptor's source is a person aged 40 to 85 with oral cavity squamous cell carcinoma. Here the CDR3 reads CASSSWVRISTDTQYF. As DNA, the CDR3 is TGCGCCAGCAGCTCGTGGGTCAGGATTAGCACAGATACGCAGTATTTT.